The 5 T cell receptor beta chains given below trace back to one sample, sequenced in a study of T cell repertoires in aging, cancer and after chemotherapy. Multiplex touch-down PCR with TRB-A/B primers amplified rearranged V-D-J TRB sequences. One entry per CDR3 protein results from TCRdb running MiXCR on the multiplex PCR reads. The profile shows about 2,200 distinct CDR3 sequences, about 25% of them singletons. Peripheral blood genomic DNA, not sorted cells or RNA, was the template. The specimen was blood. The receptor source for this set is a human donor in good health.

The chain is built from TRBV28 and TRBJ2-3; D possibly uses TRBD1 or TRBD2 (5 bases each). CDR3 length: 12 residues. Trimming removed 1 base at V and 8 bases at J, with 7 bases between. CDR1 and CDR2 (germline): MDHEN, SYDVKM. The CDR3 here is CASSLLGVTQYF. The CDR3 DNA sequence: TGTGCCAGCAGTTTATTGGGGGTTACGCAGTATTTT. The full variable domain, in which reference TRBV28 and TRBJ2-3 provide the parts outside the CDR3, is DVKVTQSSRYLVKRTGEKVFLECVQDMDHENMFWYRQDPGLGLRLIYFSYDVKMKEKGDIPEGYSVSREKKERFSLILESASTNQTSMYLCASSLLGVTQYFGPGTRLTVL.

In this sample, this clonotype is medium-sized. The V call is TRBV19, the J call TRBJ2-1; 9 bases agree with TRBD2. The germline gives CDR1 LNHDA, CDR2 SQIVND (reference sequence). V lost 1 base to trimming and J lost 9 bases; unmatched junction nucleotides: 13. The CDR3 has 17 residues. CDR3 in DNA: TGTGCCAGTAGTATAGGGGGGACTAGCTTTGGGTTCGGTGAGCAGTTCTTC. Its translation is CASSIGGTSFGFGEQFF.

This clonotype was seen a few times. The V gene is TRBV27, the J gene TRBJ2-1; 10 bases are shared with TRBD1. This CDR3 has 15 residues. V gave up 4 bases and J gave up 2 bases; unmatched junction bases: 2. From germline, CDR1 is MNHEY and CDR2 SMNVEV (reference sequence). CDR3 in amino acids: CASSWDRGPYNEQFF. The CDR3 nucleotides read TGTGCCAGCAGTTGGGACAGGGGCCCCTACAATGAGCAGTTCTTC.

The rearrangement links TRBV30 to TRBJ1-5; 12 positions match TRBD1. Germline CDR1 and CDR2: GTSNPN and SVGIG (reference sequence). Trimming cost V 4 bases and J 6 bases; bases outside gene matches: 10. The CDR3 spans 16 residues. The DNA for the CDR3 is TGTGCCTGGAATTCTCCGGGACAGGGGGCGATTCAGCCCCAGCATTTT. Translation: CAWNSPGQGAIQPQHF.

V gene TRBV19 combines with J gene TRBJ2-5, with 9 positions matching TRBD2. CDR1 and CDR2 from the germline V gene are LNHDA and SQIVND (reference sequence). This CDR3 has 19 residues. The trim removed 6 bases at V and 4 bases at J, leaving 21 bases unmatched. CDR3: CASSDGIWGGGGARETQYF. CDR3 coding DNA: TGTGCCAGTAGCGACGGAATCTGGGGTGGCGGGGGGGCCCGAGAGACCCAGTACTTC.